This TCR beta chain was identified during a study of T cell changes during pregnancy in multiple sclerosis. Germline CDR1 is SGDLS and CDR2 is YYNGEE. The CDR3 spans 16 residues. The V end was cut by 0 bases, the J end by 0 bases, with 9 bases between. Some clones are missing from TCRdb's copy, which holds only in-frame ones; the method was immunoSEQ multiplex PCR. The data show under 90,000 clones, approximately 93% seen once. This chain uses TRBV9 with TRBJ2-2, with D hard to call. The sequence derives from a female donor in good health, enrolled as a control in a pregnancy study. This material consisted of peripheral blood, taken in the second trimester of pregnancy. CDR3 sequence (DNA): TGTGCCAGCAGCGTAGGGCAAACCGCGAACACCGGGGAGCTGTTTTTT. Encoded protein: CASSVGQTANTGELFF.